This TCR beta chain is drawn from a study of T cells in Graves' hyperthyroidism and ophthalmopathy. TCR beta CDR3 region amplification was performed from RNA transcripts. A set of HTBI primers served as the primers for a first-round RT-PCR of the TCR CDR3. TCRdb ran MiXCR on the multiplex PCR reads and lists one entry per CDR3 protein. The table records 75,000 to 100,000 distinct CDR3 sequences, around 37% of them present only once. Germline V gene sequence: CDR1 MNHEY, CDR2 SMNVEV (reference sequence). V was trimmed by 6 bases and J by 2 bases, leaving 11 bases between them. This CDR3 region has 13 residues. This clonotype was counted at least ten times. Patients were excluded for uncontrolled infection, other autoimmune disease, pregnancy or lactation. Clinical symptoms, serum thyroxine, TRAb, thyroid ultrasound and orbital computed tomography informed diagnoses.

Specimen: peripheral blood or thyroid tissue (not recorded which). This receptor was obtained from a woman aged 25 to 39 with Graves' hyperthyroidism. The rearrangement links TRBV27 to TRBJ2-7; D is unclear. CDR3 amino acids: CASSARWTYEQYF. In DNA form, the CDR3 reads TGTGCCAGCAGCGCCAGGTGGACCTACGAGCAGTACTTC.